The 10 T cell receptor beta chains presented below share a single source sample, sequenced in a study of identical twins. TCRdb recomputed calls from the 5' RACE reads with MiXCR, one row per CDR3 protein. This repertoire shows more than 650,000 distinct CDR3 sequences, approximately 6% found once; its top ten account for 1.5% to 2%. The specimen was naive T cells sorted from blood. All receptors derive from a man between 18 and 35 years old in good health.

The sample holds a few counts of this clonotype. V is TRBV21-1 and J is TRBJ2-3; the table's D call of TRBD1 was not tested on the DNA. TRBV21-1 is designated a pseudogene. The CDR3 is 14 residues long. CDR3 DNA sequence: TGTGCCAGCAGCAGATTCGTCCCCACAGATACGCAGTATTTT. Translation: CASSRFVPTDTQYF.

This clonotype was detected ten times or more. The rearrangement joins TRBV7-9 to TRBJ2-1; 7 positions match TRBD1. Losses at the gene ends were 1 base for V and 12 bases for J; bases not matched to a gene: 9. This CDR3 is built from 14 residues. CDR1 and CDR2 (germline): SEHNR, FQNEAQ (reference sequence). The CDR3 protein is CASSLVEQGTWQFF. The DNA of the CDR3 is TGTGCCAGCAGCTTAGTAGAACAGGGGACATGGCAGTTCTTC.

The rearrangement uses TRBV18 and TRBJ2-5; D possibly corresponds to TRBD1 (6 bases). The CDR3 consists of 16 residues. The germline CDR1 and CDR2 sequences are KGHSH and LQKENI. V lost 2 bases and J 0 bases, leaving 13 bases between the germline ends. In DNA, the CDR3 is TGTGCCAGCTCACCAGAAGGGACAACGTACCAAGAGACCCAGTACTTC. This sequence encodes CASSPEGTTYQETQYF. The full variable domain, rest sourced from reference TRBV18 and TRBJ2-5, is NAGVMQNPRHLVRRRGQEARLRCSPMKGHSHVYWYRQLPEEGLKFMVYLQKENIIDESGMPKERFSAEFPKEGPSILRIQQVVRGDSAAYFCASSPEGTTYQETQYFGPGTRLLVL.

This clonotype was counted at least ten times. The chain combines TRBV15 with TRBJ2-5; D call uncertain. With 3 bases removed from V and 5 bases from J, the gap between germline ends came to 7 bases. CDR1 LNHNV and CDR2 YYDKDF come from the germline V gene (reference sequence). The CDR3 contains 12 residues. DNA for the CDR3: TGTGCCACCAGCAGCGGTTCGGAGACCCAGTACTTC. This gives the protein CATSSGSETQYF.

In this sample, this clonotype turned up many times. The genes are TRBV5-1 and TRBJ2-1; D remains ambiguous. The CDR3 consists of 11 residues. Germline loops: CDR1 SGHRS, CDR2 YFSETQ. Trimming removed 2 bases at V and 10 bases at J, with 7 bases between. The CDR3 sequence is CASSFTGEQFF. CDR3 nucleotides: TGCGCCAGCAGCTTCACCGGGGAGCAGTTCTTC.

This clonotype occurred many times. V usage is TRBV5-1 and J usage is TRBJ1-2; D remains ambiguous. Trimming pared 0 bases from V and 11 bases from J, leaving 14 bases between. Per germline, CDR1 SGHRS and CDR2 YFSETQ. This CDR3 spans 13 amino acids. CDR3 loop: CASSLAAAGEYTF. CDR3 bases: TGCGCCAGCAGCTTGGCCGCGGCCGGCGAGTACACCTTC.

This clonotype was detected ten times or more. The chain carries TRBV18 and TRBJ2-3; no reliable D call. This CDR3 is 14 amino acids long. Germline CDR1 and CDR2: KGHSH and LQKENI. V lost 6 bases and J lost 4, with 14 bases in between. The CDR3 loop reads CASSPEAIPDTQYF. CDR3 coding DNA: TGTGCCAGCTCTCCCGAAGCAATCCCAGATACGCAGTATTTT.

This clonotype has a handful of counts. The chain is built from TRBV7-6 and TRBJ2-1; no clear D gene. The CDR3 is made up of 15 amino acids. V was cut by 5 bases and J by 6 bases, with 17 bases left in between. Germline V gene data show CDR1 as SGHVS and CDR2 as FNYEAQ. CDR3: CASSLEFRWGNEQFF. The DNA of the CDR3 is TGTGCCAGCAGCCTAGAGTTCCGATGGGGCAATGAGCAGTTCTTC.

V gene TRBV20-1 combines with J gene TRBJ2-1; D not certain. With 5 bases removed from V and 10 bases from J, the gap between germline ends came to 12 bases. The CDR3 contains 11 residues. Looked up from germline, CDR1 is DFQATT and CDR2 is SNEGSKA (reference sequence). The CDR3 coding sequence is TGCAGTGCTGGCAGGCGGTCAGAGCAGTTCTTC. As protein: CSAGRRSEQFF.

V is TRBV4-1 and J is TRBJ2-7; 8 bases line up with TRBD2. Germline V gene lookup returns CDR1 MGHRA and CDR2 YSYEKL. V gave up 3 bases and J gave up 4 bases; unmatched junction bases: 5. This CDR3 has 14 amino acids. This CDR3 reads CASSQSGSGYEQYV. DNA for the CDR3: TGCGCCAGCAGCCAGAGCGGGAGTGGGTACGAGCAGTACGTC.